Listed below are T cell receptor beta chains from one sample, sequenced in a study of blood T cell repertoires in COVID-19. TCRdb keeps only in-frame clones here, not all; method: immunoSEQ multiplex PCR. The sample consists of about 89,000 clones, less than 80% of them appearing once. Sequencing was carried out using peripheral blood. The origin of the receptors is a woman of 80 years or more with acute or convalescent COVID-19. The CDR3 runs from the conserved cysteine through the conserved F or W. The order of the fields is clone size, J gene, D gene, V gene, CDR3 protein, CDR3 DNA. D genes are given only for firm matches. The size entry is marked missing in some rows and otherwise reads once, few, many or a size class.

clone_size: NA; j_call: TRBJ1-6; d_call: NA; v_call: TRBV7-8; cdr3_aa: CASGGQGDSPLHF; cdr3_nt: TGTGCCAGCGGGGGCCAGGGAGACTCACCCCTCCACTTT
clone_size: NA; j_call: TRBJ2-3; d_call: TRBD2; v_call: TRBV7-9; cdr3_aa: CASSLVAGGRTDTQYF; cdr3_nt: TGTGCCAGCAGCTTAGTAGCGGGGGGCCGCACAGATACGCAGTATTTT
clone_size: NA; j_call: TRBJ1-2; d_call: TRBD1; v_call: TRBV14; cdr3_aa: CASSQRTGGIYGYTF; cdr3_nt: TGTGCCAGCAGCCAAAGGACAGGGGGCATCTATGGCTACACCTTC
clone_size: NA; j_call: TRBJ2-2; d_call: NA; v_call: TRBV5-1; cdr3_aa: CASSFRQPNTGELFF; cdr3_nt: TGCGCCAGCAGCTTTAGACAACCGAACACCGGGGAGCTGTTTTTT
clone_size: NA; j_call: TRBJ2-7; d_call: TRBD1; v_call: TRBV7-2; cdr3_aa: CVSSAAGQGVYEQYF; cdr3_nt: TGTGTCAGCAGCGCGGCCGGGCAGGGGGTCTACGAGCAGTACTTC
clone_size: NA; j_call: TRBJ1-4; d_call: TRBD1; v_call: TRBV18; cdr3_aa: CASSPENRGLAGSKLFF; cdr3_nt: TGTGCCAGCTCACCAGAAAACAGGGGCCTCGCTGGCTCAAAACTGTTTTTT
clone_size: few; j_call: TRBJ1-1; d_call: NA; v_call: TRBV7-6; cdr3_aa: CASSVTLRNTEAFF; cdr3_nt: TGTGCCAGCAGCGTTACTCTGAGGAACACTGAAGCTTTCTTT
clone_size: NA; j_call: TRBJ1-5; d_call: NA; v_call: TRBV6-4; cdr3_aa: CASSDAPETAPSNQPQHF; cdr3_nt: TGTGCCAGCAGTGATGCCCCGGAGACTGCCCCCAGCAATCAGCCCCAGCATTTT
clone_size: NA; j_call: TRBJ1-2; d_call: NA; v_call: TRBV4-3; cdr3_aa: CASSQVGAGLDYGYTF; cdr3_nt: TGCGCCAGCAGCCAAGTAGGCGCCGGGTTAGACTATGGCTACACCTTC
clone_size: NA; j_call: TRBJ1-2; d_call: NA; v_call: TRBV7-2; cdr3_aa: CASSSDSYYGYTF; cdr3_nt: TGTGCCAGCAGCTCTGACAGCTACTATGGCTACACCTTC
clone_size: few; j_call: TRBJ1-1; d_call: NA; v_call: TRBV20-1; cdr3_aa: CSISEAFF; cdr3_nt: TGCAGTATATCTGAAGCTTTCTTT
clone_size: NA; j_call: TRBJ2-7; d_call: NA; v_call: TRBV6-6; cdr3_aa: CASSYIEVSYEQYF; cdr3_nt: TGTGCCAGCAGTTACATCGAGGTATCCTACGAGCAGTACTTC
clone_size: NA; j_call: TRBJ1-2; d_call: NA; v_call: TRBV19; cdr3_aa: CASSIRPAGGGYTF; cdr3_nt: TGTGCCAGTAGTATACGGCCGGCCGGGGGTGGCTACACCTTC
clone_size: NA; j_call: TRBJ1-3; d_call: NA; v_call: TRBV5-4; cdr3_aa: CASSGGTDNLSGNTIYF; cdr3_nt: TGTGCCAGCAGCGGGGGGACGGACAATCTCTCTGGAAACACCATATATTTT
clone_size: few; j_call: TRBJ1-3; d_call: NA; v_call: TRBV5-5; cdr3_aa: CASSLDGDSGNTIYF; cdr3_nt: TGTGCCAGCAGCTTGGACGGGGACTCTGGAAACACCATATATTTT
clone_size: NA; j_call: TRBJ1-6; d_call: NA; v_call: TRBV4-3; cdr3_aa: CASSQGEGEGFGYNSPLHF; cdr3_nt: TGCGCCAGCAGCCAAGGGGAGGGCGAGGGGTTTGGCTATAATTCACCCCTCCACTTT
clone_size: many; j_call: TRBJ1-3; d_call: NA; v_call: TRBV7-9; cdr3_aa: CASSTSRAGNTIYF; cdr3_nt: TGTGCCAGCTCCACCTCCAGGGCTGGAAACACCATATATTTT
clone_size: NA; j_call: TRBJ2-6; d_call: NA; v_call: TRBV6-2/TRBV6-3; cdr3_aa: CASSYKSRSGVDGANVLTF; cdr3_nt: TGTGCCAGCAGTTACAAGTCCCGATCGGGGGTGGATGGGGCCAACGTCCTGACTTTC